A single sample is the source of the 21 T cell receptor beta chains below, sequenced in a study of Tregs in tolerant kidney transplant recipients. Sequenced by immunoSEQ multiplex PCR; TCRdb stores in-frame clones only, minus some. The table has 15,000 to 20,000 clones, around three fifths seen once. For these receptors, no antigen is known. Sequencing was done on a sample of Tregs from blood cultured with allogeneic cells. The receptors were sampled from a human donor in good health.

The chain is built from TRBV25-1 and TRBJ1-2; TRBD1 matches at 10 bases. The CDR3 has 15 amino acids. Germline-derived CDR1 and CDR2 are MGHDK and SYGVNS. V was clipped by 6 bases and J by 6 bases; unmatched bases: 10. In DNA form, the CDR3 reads TGTGCCAGCAGGGACCCCCGGACAGGGGGGCATGGCTACACCTTC. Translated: CASRDPRTGGHGYTF.

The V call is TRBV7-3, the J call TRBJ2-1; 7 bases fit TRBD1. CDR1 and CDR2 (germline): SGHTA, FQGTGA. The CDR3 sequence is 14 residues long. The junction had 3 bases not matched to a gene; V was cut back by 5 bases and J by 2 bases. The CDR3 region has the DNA TGTGCCAGCAGCCTACAGGGGCCCTACAATGAGCAGTTCTTC. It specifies CASSLQGPYNEQFF.

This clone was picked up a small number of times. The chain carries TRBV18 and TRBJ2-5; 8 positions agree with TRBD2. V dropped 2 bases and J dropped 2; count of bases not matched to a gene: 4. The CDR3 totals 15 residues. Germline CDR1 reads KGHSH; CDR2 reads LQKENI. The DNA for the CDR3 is TGTGCCAGCTCACCATTGAGCGGGGGACAAGAGACCCAGTACTTC. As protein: CASSPLSGGQETQYF.

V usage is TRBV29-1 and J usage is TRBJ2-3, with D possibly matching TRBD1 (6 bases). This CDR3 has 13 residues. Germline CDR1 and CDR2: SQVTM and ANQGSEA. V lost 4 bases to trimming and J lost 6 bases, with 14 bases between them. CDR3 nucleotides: TGCAGCGTTGGTTTTCAGGGGTGGGATACGCAGTATTTT. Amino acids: CSVGFQGWDTQYF.

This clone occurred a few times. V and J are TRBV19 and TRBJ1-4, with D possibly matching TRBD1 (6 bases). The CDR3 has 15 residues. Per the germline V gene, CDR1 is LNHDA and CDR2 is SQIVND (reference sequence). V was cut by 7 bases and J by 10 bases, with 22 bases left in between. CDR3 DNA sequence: TGTGCCAGTACCCCCTGGGGGCGGACAGCAGCAAAACTGTTTTTT. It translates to CASTPWGRTAAKLFF.

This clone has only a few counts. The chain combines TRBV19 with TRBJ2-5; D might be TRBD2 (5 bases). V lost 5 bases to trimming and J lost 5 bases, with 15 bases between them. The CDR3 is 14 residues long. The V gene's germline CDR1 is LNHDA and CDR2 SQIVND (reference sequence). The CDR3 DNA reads TGTGCCAGTAGTCCGTCAGGACTCCGGGAGACCCAGTACTTC. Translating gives CASSPSGLRETQYF.

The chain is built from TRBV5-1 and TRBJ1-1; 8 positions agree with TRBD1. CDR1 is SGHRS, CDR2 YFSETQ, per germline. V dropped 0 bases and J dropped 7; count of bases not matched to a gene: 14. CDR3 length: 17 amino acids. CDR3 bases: TGCGCCAGCAGCTTGGGTCCGAGACAAACCGGGACAGGTGAAGCTTTCTTT. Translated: CASSLGPRQTGTGEAFF. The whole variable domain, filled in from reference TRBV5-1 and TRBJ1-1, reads KAGVTQTPRYLIKTRGQQVTLSCSPISGHRSVSWYQQTPGQGLQFLFEYFSETQRNKGNFPGRFSGRQFSNSRSEMNVSTLELGDSALYLCASSLGPRQTGTGEAFFGQGTRLTVV.

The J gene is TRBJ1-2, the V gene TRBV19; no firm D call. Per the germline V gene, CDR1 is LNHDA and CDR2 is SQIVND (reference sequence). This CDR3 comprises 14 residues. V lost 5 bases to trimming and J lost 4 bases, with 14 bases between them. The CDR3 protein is CASSQTSRLYGYTF. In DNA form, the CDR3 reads TGTGCCAGTAGTCAGACTTCACGGCTCTATGGCTACACCTTC.

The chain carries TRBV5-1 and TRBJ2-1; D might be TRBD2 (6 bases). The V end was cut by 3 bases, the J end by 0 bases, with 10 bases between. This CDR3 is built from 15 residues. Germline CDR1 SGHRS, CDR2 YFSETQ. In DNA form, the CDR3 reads TGCGCCAGCAGCTCTGGAGGGGTCTCCTACAATGAGCAGTTCTTC. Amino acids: CASSSGGVSYNEQFF. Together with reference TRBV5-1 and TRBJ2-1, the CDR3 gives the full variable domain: KAGVTQTPRYLIKTRGQQVTLSCSPISGHRSVSWYQQTPGQGLQFLFEYFSETQRNKGNFPGRFSGRQFSNSRSEMNVSTLELGDSALYLCASSSGGVSYNEQFFGPGTRLTVL.

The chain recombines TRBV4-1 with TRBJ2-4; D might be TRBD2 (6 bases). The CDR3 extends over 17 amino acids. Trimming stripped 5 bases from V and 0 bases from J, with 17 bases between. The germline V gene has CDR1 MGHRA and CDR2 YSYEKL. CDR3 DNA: TGCGCCAGCAGCTCTGGGGGGTTCAACCTAGCCAAAAACATTCAGTACTTC. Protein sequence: CASSSGGFNLAKNIQYF.

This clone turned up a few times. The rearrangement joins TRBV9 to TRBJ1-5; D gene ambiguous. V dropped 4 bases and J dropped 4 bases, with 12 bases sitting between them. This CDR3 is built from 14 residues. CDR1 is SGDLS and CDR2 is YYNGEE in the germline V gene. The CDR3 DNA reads TGTGCCAGCAGCCCCTCATGGGCGAATCAGCCCCAGCATTTT. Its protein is CASSPSWANQPQHF.

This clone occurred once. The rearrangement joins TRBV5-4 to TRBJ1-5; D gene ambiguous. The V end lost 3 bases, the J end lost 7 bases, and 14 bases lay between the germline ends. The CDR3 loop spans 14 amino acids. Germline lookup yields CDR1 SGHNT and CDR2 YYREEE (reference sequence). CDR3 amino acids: CASSYAGSRQPQHF. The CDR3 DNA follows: TGTGCCAGCAGCTACGCAGGCAGCAGACAGCCCCAGCATTTT.

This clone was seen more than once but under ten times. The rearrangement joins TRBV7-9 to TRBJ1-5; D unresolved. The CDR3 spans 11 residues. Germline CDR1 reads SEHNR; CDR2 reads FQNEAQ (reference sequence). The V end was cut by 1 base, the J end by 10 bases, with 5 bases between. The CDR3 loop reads CASSLGGPQHF. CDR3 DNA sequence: TGTGCCAGCAGCTTAGGCGGACCCCAGCATTTT.

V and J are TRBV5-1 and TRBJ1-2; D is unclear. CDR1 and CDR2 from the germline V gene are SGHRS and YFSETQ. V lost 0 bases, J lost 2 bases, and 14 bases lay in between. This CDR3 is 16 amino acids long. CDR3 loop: CASSLVGGLSNYGYTF. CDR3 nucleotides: TGCGCCAGCAGCTTGGTCGGAGGGCTTTCAAACTATGGCTACACCTTC.

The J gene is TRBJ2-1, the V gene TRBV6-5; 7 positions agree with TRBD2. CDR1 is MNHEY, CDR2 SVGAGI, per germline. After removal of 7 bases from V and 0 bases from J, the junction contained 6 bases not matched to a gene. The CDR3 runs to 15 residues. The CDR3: CASTFWGGSYNEQFF. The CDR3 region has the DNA TGTGCCAGCACCTTTTGGGGGGGCTCCTACAATGAGCAGTTCTTC.

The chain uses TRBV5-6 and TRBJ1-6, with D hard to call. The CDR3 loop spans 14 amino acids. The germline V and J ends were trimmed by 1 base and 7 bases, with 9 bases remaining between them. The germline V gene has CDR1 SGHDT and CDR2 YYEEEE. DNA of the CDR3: TGTGCCAGCAGCTTGAGGCAGGCGAATTCACCCCTCCACTTT. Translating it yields CASSLRQANSPLHF.

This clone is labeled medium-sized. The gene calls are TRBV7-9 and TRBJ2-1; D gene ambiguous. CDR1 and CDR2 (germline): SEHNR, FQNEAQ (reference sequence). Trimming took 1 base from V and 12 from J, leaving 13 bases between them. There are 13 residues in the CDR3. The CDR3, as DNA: TGTGCCAGCAGCTTAGAAACCGGGCCCGTGCAGTTCTTC. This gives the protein CASSLETGPVQFF.

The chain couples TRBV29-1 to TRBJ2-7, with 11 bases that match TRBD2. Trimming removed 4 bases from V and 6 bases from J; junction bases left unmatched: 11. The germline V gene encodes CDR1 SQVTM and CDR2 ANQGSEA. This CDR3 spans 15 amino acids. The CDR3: CSVVTRLAGSLEQYF. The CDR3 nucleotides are TGCAGCGTTGTTACTCGACTAGCGGGGTCTCTCGAGCAGTACTTC.

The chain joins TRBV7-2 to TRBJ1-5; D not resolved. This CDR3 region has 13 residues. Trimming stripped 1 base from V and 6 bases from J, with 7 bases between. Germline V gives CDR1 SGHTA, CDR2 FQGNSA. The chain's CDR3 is CASSLEARQPQHF. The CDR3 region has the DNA TGTGCCAGCAGCTTAGAGGCTCGTCAGCCCCAGCATTTT.

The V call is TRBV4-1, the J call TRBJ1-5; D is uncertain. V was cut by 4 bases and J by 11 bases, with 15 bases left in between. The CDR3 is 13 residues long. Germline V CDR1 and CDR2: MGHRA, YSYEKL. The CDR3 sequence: CASSPPGSRTQHF. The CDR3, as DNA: TGCGCCAGCAGCCCGCCTGGGTCGAGGACCCAGCATTTT.

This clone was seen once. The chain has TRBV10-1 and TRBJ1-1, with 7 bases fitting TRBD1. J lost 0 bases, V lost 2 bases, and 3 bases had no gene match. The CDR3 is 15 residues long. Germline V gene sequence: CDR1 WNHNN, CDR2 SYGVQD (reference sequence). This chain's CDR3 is CASSERGQLNTEAFF. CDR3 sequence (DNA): TGCGCCAGCAGTGAGCGGGGACAGTTGAACACTGAAGCTTTCTTT.